Each of the 23 T cell receptor beta chains below was sequenced from the same sample in a study of cytomegalovirus exposure and HLA in healthy donors. Vbeta (60) and Jbeta (13) primers were used in the PCR. The assay was immunoSEQ multiplex PCR, and TCRdb's table has in-frame clones only and misses some. The sample lists 100,000 to 150,000 clones, about 76% occurring once. Sample: PBMCs. These receptors were collected from a man aged 55-75 years in good health and CMV-seropositive.

V gene TRBV7-9 combines with J gene TRBJ1-2; D not resolved. The V gene's germline CDR1 is SEHNR and CDR2 FQNEAQ (reference sequence). CDR3 size: 12 residues. Deletions cut 1 base from V and 8 bases from J, with 8 bases between. The CDR3 spells CASSLGSRGYTF. The CDR3 DNA is TGTGCCAGCAGCTTAGGATCGCGAGGCTACACCTTC.

This chain connects TRBV10-1 to TRBJ2-1, with 8 positions matching TRBD2. This CDR3 is built from 15 residues. The trim removed 7 bases at V and 3 bases at J, leaving 8 bases unmatched. Germline CDR1 and CDR2: WNHNN and SYGVQD (reference sequence). This CDR3 reads CASTTLAGGYNEQFF. CDR3 coding DNA: TGCGCCAGCACCACGCTAGCGGGTGGCTACAATGAGCAGTTCTTC.

This clone was picked up one time. V is TRBV2 and J is TRBJ2-2, with 7 bases identical to TRBD1. Trimming took 3 bases from V and 4 from J; bases not matched to a gene: 8. The CDR3 is made up of 16 amino acids. Germline assignment: CDR1 SNHLY and CDR2 FYNNEI. The chain's CDR3 is CASSDGRNRGTGELFF. CDR3 coding DNA: TGTGCCAGCAGTGACGGGCGGAACAGGGGCACCGGGGAGCTGTTTTTT.

The rearrangement uses TRBV14 and TRBJ2-3; D possibly corresponds to TRBD2 (6 bases). Germline-derived CDR1 and CDR2 are SGHDN and FVKESK. V was shortened by 0 bases and J by 9 bases, with 10 bases between the two germline ends. The CDR3 covers 13 residues. The CDR3 nucleotides read TGTGCCAGCAGCCAAGAACTAGCTCTGACGCAGTATTTT. Protein product: CASSQELALTQYF.

The chain links TRBV27 to TRBJ2-5; TRBD1 might be the D (7 bases). Trimming took off 11 bases at V and 5 bases at J, with 21 bases between the two ends. Germline V gene sequence: CDR1 MNHEY, CDR2 SMNVEV (reference sequence). The CDR3 is 14 amino acids. Here the CDR3 reads CASKEGAGVETQYF. The CDR3, as DNA: TGTGCCTCAAAGGAGGGGGCAGGCGTGGAGACCCAGTACTTC.

V is TRBV11-2 and J is TRBJ1-1; D uncertain. In germline, CDR1 is SGHAT, CDR2 FQNNGV. The CDR3 is made up of 13 amino acids. Trimming took off 1 base at V and 0 bases at J, with 3 bases between the two ends. CDR3 nucleotide sequence: TGTGCCAGCAGCTTAGGAGTGAACACTGAAGCTTTCTTT. As protein: CASSLGVNTEAFF. Combining the CDR3 with reference TRBV11-2 and TRBJ1-1 gives the whole variable domain EAGVAQSPRYKIIEKRQSVAFWCNPISGHATLYWYQQILGQGPKLLIQFQNNGVVDDSQLPKDRFSAERLKGVDSTLKIQPAKLEDSAVYLCASSLGVNTEAFFGQGTRLTVV.

This clone has only a few counts. This rearrangement joins TRBV5-6 to TRBJ1-1; D call uncertain. CDR3 length: 13 residues. Looked up from germline, CDR1 is SGHDT and CDR2 is YYEEEE. Trimming stripped 5 bases from V and 1 base from J, with 9 bases between. The CDR3 nucleotides are TGTGCCAGCAGTTTACTGAGGAACACTGAAGCTTTCTTT. Protein: CASSLLRNTEAFF.

The genes are TRBV27 and TRBJ1-1, with 8 bases fitting TRBD1. The germline gives CDR1 MNHEY, CDR2 SMNVEV (reference sequence). V shed 3 bases and J 0 bases; nucleotides not matched to a gene: 15. This CDR3 is built from 19 residues. CDR3 coding DNA: TGTGCCAGCAGTTTCTACCGGCGACAGGGGAGATCGATGAACACTGAAGCTTTCTTT. Amino acids: CASSFYRRQGRSMNTEAFF.

As to this clone: The junction differs from germline at one of its ends, possibly a read error. This chain joins TRBV11-2 and TRBJ2-3; 11 bases are shared with TRBD2. Germline CDR1 and CDR2: SGHAT and FQNNGV. This CDR3 spans 14 amino acids. CDR3 nucleotide sequence: TGTGCCAGCAGTTTAGCGGGAGGGCCCGATACGCAGTATTTT. Residues: CASSLAGGPDTQYF.

This clone was observed a handful of times. This chain connects TRBV25-1 to TRBJ1-1; D call uncertain. Germline values: CDR1 MGHDK, CDR2 SYGVNS. The V end lost 2 bases, the J end lost 1 base, and 20 bases lay between the germline ends. This CDR3 is built from 18 residues. CDR3 region: CASSELSPGGPENTEAFF. DNA of the CDR3: TGTGCCAGCAGTGAACTATCCCCGGGAGGGCCCGAGAACACTGAAGCTTTCTTT.

A remark on this clone: One junction end does not reproduce the germline sequence, and a read error may be involved. CDR3 nucleotides: TGTGCCAGCCGAGGGAGCCGCTACGATGAGCAGTTCTTC. Protein: CASRGSRYDEQFF. The chain links TRBV6-5 to TRBJ2-1; maybe TRBD2 (5 bases). Germline-derived CDR1 and CDR2 are MNHEY and SVGAGI. The CDR3 sequence is 13 residues long.

This clone was seen more than once but under ten times. The CDR3 DNA is TGTGCCAGCGGGGGACAGGGGTATGGCTACACCTTC. Translation gives CASGGQGYGYTF. J is TRBJ1-2 and V is TRBV7-3, with TRBD1 matching 10 bases. J gave up 5 bases and V 8 bases, and 2 bases lay outside the gene matches. The CDR3 is 12 residues long. Germline CDR1 SGHTA, CDR2 FQGTGA.

The chain links TRBV4-1 to TRBJ1-2; D call uncertain. V dropped 0 bases and J dropped 7 bases, with 15 bases sitting between them. Germline V lookup: CDR1 MGHRA, CDR2 YSYEKL. The CDR3 totals 15 residues. Here the CDR3 DNA reads TGCGCCAGCAGCCAAGAGGTCCGGGGTACGAGTGGCTACACCTTC. This encodes CASSQEVRGTSGYTF.

The rearrangement links TRBV19 to TRBJ1-1; unclear D gene. The CDR3 covers 12 residues. Germline CDR1 reads LNHDA; CDR2 reads SQIVND (reference sequence). V lost 1 base and J lost 6, with 6 bases in between. The CDR3 is CASSIGLSEAFF. Written as DNA, the CDR3 is TGTGCCAGTAGTATAGGGCTTTCTGAAGCTTTCTTT. Combining the CDR3 with reference TRBV19 and TRBJ1-1 gives the whole variable domain DGGITQSPKYLFRKEGQNVTLSCEQNLNHDAMYWYRQDPGQGLRLIYYSQIVNDFQKGDIAEGYSVSREKKESFPLTVTSAQKNPTAFYLCASSIGLSEAFFGQGTRLTVV.

CDR3: CAWYPGVLAGGTGELFF. The DNA of the CDR3 is TGTGCCTGGTACCCTGGAGTGCTAGCGGGGGGCACCGGGGAGCTGTTTTTT. This chain uses TRBV30 with TRBJ2-2, with TRBD2 matching 11 bases. The germline V gene encodes CDR1 GTSNPN and CDR2 SVGIG (reference sequence). The CDR3 is 17 residues long. V dropped 5 bases and J dropped 4; count of bases not matched to a gene: 12. The variable domain in full, with the rest retrieved from reference TRBV30 and TRBJ2-2, is SQTIHQWPATLVQPVGSPLSLECTVEGTSNPNLYWYRQAAGRGLQLLFYSVGIGQISSEVPQNLSASRPQDRQFILSSKKLLLSDSGFYLCAWYPGVLAGGTGELFFGEGSRLTVL.

The V and J genes are TRBV5-6 and TRBJ2-7; TRBD2 agrees at 13 bases. V lost 3 bases, J lost 5 bases, and 5 bases stayed unmatched. From germline, CDR1 is SGHDT and CDR2 YYEEEE. This CDR3 region has 15 residues. The CDR3 DNA reads TGTGCCAGCAGCTCGGGACTAGCGGGAATCCACGAGCAGTACTTC. Protein sequence: CASSSGLAGIHEQYF. Looking up the rest from reference TRBV5-6 and TRBJ2-7 gives the full variable domain: DAGVTQSPTHLIKTRGQQVTLRCSPKSGHDTVSWYQQALGQGPQFIFQYYEEEERQRGNFPDRFSGHQFPNYSSELNVNALLLGDSALYLCASSSGLAGIHEQYFGPGTRLTVT.

The gene calls are TRBV7-9 and TRBJ2-4; D may be TRBD2 (8 bases). The germline gives CDR1 SEHNR, CDR2 FQNEAQ (reference sequence). This CDR3 is built from 16 residues. Trimming pared 3 bases from V and 8 bases from J, leaving 20 bases between. The chain's CDR3 is CASSFDETSDRDIQYF. The CDR3 DNA follows: TGTGCCAGCAGCTTCGACGAGACTAGCGACAGGGACATTCAGTACTTC.

A word on this clone: At one end, the junction sequence differs from germline, possibly due to a read error. V and J are TRBV28 and TRBJ1-4; 8 bases fit TRBD1. The CDR3 consists of 15 residues. Germline CDR1 is MDHEN and CDR2 is SYDVKM. The CDR3 DNA reads as TGTGCCAGCGGTTTATCAACAGGGGGGAATGAAAAACTGTTTTTT. This codes for CASGLSTGGNEKLFF.

This clone came up once. The genes are TRBV7-2 and TRBJ2-1; D call uncertain. This CDR3 comprises 16 residues. Germline V gene data show CDR1 as SGHTA and CDR2 as FQGNSA. Trimming pared 1 base from V and 4 bases from J, leaving 14 bases between. Written as DNA, the CDR3 is TGTGCCAGCAGCTTAGGGCCCCAGCGTACGTACAATGAGCAGTTCTTC. Translation: CASSLGPQRTYNEQFF.

This clone was detected many times. This sequence joins TRBV6-4 and TRBJ2-7; the D is unclear. Germline assignment: CDR1 MRHNA and CDR2 SNTAGT. Trimming removed 0 bases from V and 6 bases from J, with 9 bases in between. The CDR3 totals 13 residues. CDR3 coding DNA: TGTGCCAGCAGTGACTCCGAAACAGCCGAGCAGTACTTC. Protein sequence: CASSDSETAEQYF.

V is TRBV2 and J is TRBJ1-6; 9 nucleotides match TRBD1. The J segment lost 6 bases and the V segment lost 6 bases, leaving 3 bases of the junction unmatched. The CDR3 is made up of 14 amino acids. Germline CDR1 is SNHLY and CDR2 is FYNNEI. In nucleotides, the CDR3 is TGTGCCAGCAGGGGGACAGGGACTAATTCACCCCTCCACTTT. It codes for CASRGTGTNSPLHF.

The chain recombines TRBV10-3 with TRBJ1-3, with D possibly TRBD1 on 6 matching bases. The ends were cut back, 3 bases at V and 0 bases at J, with 12 bases in the middle. This CDR3 region has 16 residues. The germline gives CDR1 ENHRY, CDR2 SYGVKD. In DNA form, the CDR3 reads TGTGCCATCAGTGACCAATTCAGGGGCTCTGGAAACACCATATATTTT. Translated, it gives CAISDQFRGSGNTIYF.

This chain joins TRBV28 and TRBJ2-3; 11 bases match TRBD2. This CDR3 contains 16 residues. V trimming: 5 bases; J trimming: 0 bases; junction bases outside the gene matches: 4. The germline V gene encodes CDR1 MDHEN and CDR2 SYDVKM. This CDR3 reads CASSLPSGRSTDTQYF. The CDR3 nucleotides are TGTGCCAGCAGTCTCCCTAGCGGGAGGAGCACAGATACGCAGTATTTT.